This paragraph reports one T cell receptor beta chain. Its antigen is as yet unknown. Preparing the TCRbeta library involved the use of unique molecular identifiers. TCRdb passed the PCR reads through MiXCR, listing each CDR3 protein once. The table has 350,000 to 500,000 distinct CDR3 sequences, approximately 42% seen once; the top ten hold 27%. The data originate from a study of T-cell reconstitution after alpha-beta-depleted transplantation in children. Findings and limits, study-wide: Some patients owed their high day-60 TCRbeta diversity to surviving recipient T cells and thymic progenitors.

This TCR was recovered from a girl under 10 years old with aplastic anemia, due to receive a stem cell transplant. Material: PBMCs, obtained before TCRalphabeta/CD19-depleted stem cell transplant.

CDR3 sequence (DNA): TGCGCCAGCAGCCTACGACAAGTACTCTACAATGAGCAGTTCTTC. Translation gives CASSLRQVLYNEQFF. The chain joins TRBV4-1 to TRBJ2-1; D is ambiguous. This CDR3 has 15 amino acids. Trimming took off 4 bases at V and 3 bases at J, with 13 bases between the two ends. Germline lookup yields CDR1 MGHRA and CDR2 YSYEKL.